One T cell receptor (beta chain) is described in this entry. Participants had their cohort set by participant-reported clinical history. With 4 bases removed from V and 5 bases from J, the gap between germline ends came to 9 bases. The CDR3 is made up of 13 amino acids. The germline gives CDR1 SQVTM, CDR2 ANQGSEA. The sample originates from a study of blood T cell repertoires in COVID-19. As handled by the study authors: Amplification of reference gene primers was used by the study to estimate nucleated cell counts. TCRdb's copy holds only in-frame clones and misses some; the assay was immunoSEQ multiplex PCR. V and J calls and clone size are those listed in that table; D and trimming were worked out from the DNA. This sample has about 200,000 clones, with approximately 88% found just once.

J is TRBJ1-6 and V is TRBV29-1, with no clear D. The source is a woman aged 18-29 years who had recovered from COVID-19. Source material: PBMCs or T cells enriched from blood (not recorded which). The CDR3 nucleotides read TGCAGCGTTGCCGTGCGAGATAATTCACCCCTCCACTTT. It translates to CSVAVRDNSPLHF.